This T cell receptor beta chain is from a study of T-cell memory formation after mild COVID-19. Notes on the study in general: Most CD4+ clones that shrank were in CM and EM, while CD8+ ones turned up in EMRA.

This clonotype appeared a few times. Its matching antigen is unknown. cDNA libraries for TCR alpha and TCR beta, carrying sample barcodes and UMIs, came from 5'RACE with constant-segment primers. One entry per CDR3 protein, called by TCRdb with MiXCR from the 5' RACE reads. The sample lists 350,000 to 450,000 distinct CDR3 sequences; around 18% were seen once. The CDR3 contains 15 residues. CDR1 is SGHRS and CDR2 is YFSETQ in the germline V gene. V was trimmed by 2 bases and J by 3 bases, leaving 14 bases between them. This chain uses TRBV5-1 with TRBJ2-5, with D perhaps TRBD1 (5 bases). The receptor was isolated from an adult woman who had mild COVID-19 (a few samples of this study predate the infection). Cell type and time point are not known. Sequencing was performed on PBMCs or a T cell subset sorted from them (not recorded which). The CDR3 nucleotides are TGCGCCAGCAGCTTTAAAACGACAGAAGAAGAGACCCAGTACTTC. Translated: CASSFKTTEEETQYF. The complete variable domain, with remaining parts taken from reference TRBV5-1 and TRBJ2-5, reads KAGVTQTPRYLIKTRGQQVTLSCSPISGHRSVSWYQQTPGQGLQFLFEYFSETQRNKGNFPGRFSGRQFSNSRSEMNVSTLELGDSALYLCASSFKTTEEETQYFGPGTRLLVL.